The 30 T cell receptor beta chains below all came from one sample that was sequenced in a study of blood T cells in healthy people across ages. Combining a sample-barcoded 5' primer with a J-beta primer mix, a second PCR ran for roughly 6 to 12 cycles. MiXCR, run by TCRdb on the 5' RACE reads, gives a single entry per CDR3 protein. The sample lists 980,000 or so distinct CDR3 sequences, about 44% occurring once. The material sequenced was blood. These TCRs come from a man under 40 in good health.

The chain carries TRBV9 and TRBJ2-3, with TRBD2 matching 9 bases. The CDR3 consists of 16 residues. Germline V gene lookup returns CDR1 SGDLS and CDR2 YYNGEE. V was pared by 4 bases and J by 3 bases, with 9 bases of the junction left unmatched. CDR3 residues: CASSSGSSGGTDTQYF. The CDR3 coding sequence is TGTGCCAGCAGCTCAGGGAGTAGCGGGGGTACAGATACGCAGTATTTT.

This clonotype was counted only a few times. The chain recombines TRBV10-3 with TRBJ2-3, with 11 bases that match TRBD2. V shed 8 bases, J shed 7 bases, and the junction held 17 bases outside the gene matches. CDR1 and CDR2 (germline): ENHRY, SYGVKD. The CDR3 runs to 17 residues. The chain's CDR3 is CAIGITSGGYLVNTQYF. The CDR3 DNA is TGTGCCATCGGGATTACTAGCGGGGGCTACCTCGTTAATACGCAGTATTTT.

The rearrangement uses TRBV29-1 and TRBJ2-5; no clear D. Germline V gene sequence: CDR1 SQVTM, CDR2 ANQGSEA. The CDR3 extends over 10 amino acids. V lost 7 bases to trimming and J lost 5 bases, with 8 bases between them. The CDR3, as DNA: TGCAGCGGAAGTCTCGAGACCCAGTACTTC. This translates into CSGSLETQYF.

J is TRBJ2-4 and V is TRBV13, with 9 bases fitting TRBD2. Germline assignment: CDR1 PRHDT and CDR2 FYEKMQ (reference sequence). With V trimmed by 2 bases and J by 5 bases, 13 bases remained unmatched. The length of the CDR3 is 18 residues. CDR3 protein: CASSLHPTRGGAENIQYF. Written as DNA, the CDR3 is TGTGCCAGCAGCTTACACCCCACCCGCGGGGGGGCGGAAAACATTCAGTACTTC.

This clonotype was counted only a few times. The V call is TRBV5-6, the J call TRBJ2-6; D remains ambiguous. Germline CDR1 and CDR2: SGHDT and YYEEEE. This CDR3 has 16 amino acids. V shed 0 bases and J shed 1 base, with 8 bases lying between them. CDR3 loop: CASSLGLGSGANVLTF. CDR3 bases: TGTGCCAGCAGCTTGGGTCTGGGGTCTGGGGCCAACGTCCTGACTTTC. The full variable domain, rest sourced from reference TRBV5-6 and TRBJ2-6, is DAGVTQSPTHLIKTRGQQVTLRCSPKSGHDTVSWYQQALGQGPQFIFQYYEEEERQRGNFPDRFSGHQFPNYSSELNVNALLLGDSALYLCASSLGLGSGANVLTFGAGSRLTVL.

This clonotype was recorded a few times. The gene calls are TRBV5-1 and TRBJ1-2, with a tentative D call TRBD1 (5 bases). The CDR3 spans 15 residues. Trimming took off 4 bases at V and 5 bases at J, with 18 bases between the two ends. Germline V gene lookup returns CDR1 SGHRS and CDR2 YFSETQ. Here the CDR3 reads CASSQGRTAVYGYTF. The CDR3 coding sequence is TGCGCCAGCAGCCAGGGACGGACCGCGGTATATGGCTACACCTTC.

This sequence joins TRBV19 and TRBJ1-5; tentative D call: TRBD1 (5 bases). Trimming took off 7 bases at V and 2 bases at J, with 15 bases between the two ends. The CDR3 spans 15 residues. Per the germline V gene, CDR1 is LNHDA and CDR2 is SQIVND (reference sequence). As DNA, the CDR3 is TGTGCCAGTAATCCCCGGGACGGACGCAATCAGCCCCAGCATTTT. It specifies CASNPRDGRNQPQHF.

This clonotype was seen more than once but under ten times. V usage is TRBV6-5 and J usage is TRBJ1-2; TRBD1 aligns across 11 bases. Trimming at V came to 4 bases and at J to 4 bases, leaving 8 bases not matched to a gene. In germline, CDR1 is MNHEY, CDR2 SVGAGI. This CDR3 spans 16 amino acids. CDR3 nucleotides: TGTGCCAGCAGTTCCGGGACAGGGGGTTTGGGCTATGGCTACACCTTC. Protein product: CASSSGTGGLGYGYTF.

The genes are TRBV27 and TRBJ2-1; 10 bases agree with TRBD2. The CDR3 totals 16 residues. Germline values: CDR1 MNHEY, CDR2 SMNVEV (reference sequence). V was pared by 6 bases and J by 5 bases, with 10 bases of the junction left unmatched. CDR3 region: CASSPEASGGNNEQFF. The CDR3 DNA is TGTGCCAGCAGCCCAGAGGCTAGCGGGGGTAACAATGAGCAGTTCTTC.

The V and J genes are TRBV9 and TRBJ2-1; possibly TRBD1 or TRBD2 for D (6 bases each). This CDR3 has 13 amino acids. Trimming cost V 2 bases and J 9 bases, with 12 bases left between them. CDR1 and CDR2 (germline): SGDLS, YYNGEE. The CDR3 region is CASSVSGATEQFF. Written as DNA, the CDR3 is TGTGCCAGCAGCGTGTCGGGGGCGACTGAGCAGTTCTTC.

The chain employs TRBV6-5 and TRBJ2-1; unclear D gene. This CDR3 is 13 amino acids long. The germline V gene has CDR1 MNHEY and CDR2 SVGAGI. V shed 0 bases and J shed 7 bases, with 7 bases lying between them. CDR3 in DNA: TGTGCCAGCAGTTACTCGATGGTAAATGAGCAGTTCTTC. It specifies CASSYSMVNEQFF.

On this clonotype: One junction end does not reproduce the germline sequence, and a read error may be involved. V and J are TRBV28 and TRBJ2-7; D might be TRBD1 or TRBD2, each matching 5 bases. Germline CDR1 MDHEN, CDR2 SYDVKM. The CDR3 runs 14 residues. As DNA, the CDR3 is TGTGTCAGCAGTTTAAGAGGGGTTGGCTACGAGCAGTACTTC. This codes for CVSSLRGVGYEQYF.

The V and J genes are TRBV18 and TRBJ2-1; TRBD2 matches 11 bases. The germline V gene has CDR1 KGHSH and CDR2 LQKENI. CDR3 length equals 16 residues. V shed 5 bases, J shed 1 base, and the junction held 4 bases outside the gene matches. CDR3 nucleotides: TGTGCCAGCTCAAAGACTAGCGGGGATTCCTACAATGAGCAGTTCTTC. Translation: CASSKTSGDSYNEQFF.

CDR3 sequence: CSARSSGDDYEQYF. CDR3 sequence (DNA): TGCAGTGCTAGATCTAGCGGGGATGACTACGAGCAGTACTTC. V and J are TRBV20-1 and TRBJ2-7; TRBD2 matches at 9 bases. The CDR3 is 14 residues long. The germline V gene encodes CDR1 DFQATT and CDR2 SNEGSKA (reference sequence). The J segment lost 3 bases and the V segment lost 2 bases, leaving 5 bases of the junction unmatched.

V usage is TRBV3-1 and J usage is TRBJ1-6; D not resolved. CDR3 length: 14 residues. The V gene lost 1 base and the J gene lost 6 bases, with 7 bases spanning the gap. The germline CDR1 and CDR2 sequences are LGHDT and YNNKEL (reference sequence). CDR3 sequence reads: CASSQGATNSPLHF. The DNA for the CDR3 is TGTGCCAGCAGCCAAGGGGCGACTAATTCACCCCTCCACTTT. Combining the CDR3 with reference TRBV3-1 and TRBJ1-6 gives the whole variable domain DTAVSQTPKYLVTQMGNDKSIKCEQNLGHDTMYWYKQDSKKFLKIMFSYNNKELIINETVPNRFSPKSPDKAHLNLHINSLELGDSAVYFCASSQGATNSPLHFGNGTRLTVT.

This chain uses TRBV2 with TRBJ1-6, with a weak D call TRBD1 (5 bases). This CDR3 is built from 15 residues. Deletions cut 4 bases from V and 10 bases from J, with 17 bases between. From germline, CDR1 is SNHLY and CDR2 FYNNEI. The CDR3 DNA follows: TGTGCCAGCAGTGTGGGAACAGGAAGGGGATCACCCCTCCACTTT. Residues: CASSVGTGRGSPLHF.

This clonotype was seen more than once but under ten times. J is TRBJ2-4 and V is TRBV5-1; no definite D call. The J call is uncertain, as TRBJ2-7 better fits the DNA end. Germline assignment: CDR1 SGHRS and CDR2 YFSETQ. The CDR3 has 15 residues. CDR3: CASSLVLDVNYEQYF. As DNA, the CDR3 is TGCGCCAGCAGCTTAGTTCTGGACGTCAACTACGAGCAGTACTTC.

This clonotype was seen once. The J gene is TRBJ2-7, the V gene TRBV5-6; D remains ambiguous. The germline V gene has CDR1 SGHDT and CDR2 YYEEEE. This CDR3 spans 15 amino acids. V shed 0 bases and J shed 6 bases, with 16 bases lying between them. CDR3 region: CASSLVGRGESEQYF. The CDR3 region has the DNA TGTGCCAGCAGCTTGGTAGGCCGCGGAGAGTCCGAGCAGTACTTC.

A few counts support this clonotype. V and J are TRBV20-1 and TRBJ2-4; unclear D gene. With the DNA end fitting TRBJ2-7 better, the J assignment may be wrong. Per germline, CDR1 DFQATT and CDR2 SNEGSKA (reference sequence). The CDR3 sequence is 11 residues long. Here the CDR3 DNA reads TGCAGTGCTAGTAGGGCAGACGAGCAGTACTTC. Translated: CSASRADEQYF.

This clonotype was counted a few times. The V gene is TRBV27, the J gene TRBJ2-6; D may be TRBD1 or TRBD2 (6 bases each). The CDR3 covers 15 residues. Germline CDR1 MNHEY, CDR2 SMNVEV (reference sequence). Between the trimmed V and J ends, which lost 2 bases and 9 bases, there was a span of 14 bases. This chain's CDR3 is CASSLGWGAGNVLTF. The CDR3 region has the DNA TGTGCCAGCAGTTTAGGTTGGGGGGCAGGCAACGTCCTGACTTTC.

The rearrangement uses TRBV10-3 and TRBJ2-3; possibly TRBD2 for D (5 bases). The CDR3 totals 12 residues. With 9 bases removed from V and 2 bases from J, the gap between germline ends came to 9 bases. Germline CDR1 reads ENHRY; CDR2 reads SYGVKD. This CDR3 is CAIAGNTDTQYF. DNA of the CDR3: TGTGCCATAGCCGGGAACACAGATACGCAGTATTTT.

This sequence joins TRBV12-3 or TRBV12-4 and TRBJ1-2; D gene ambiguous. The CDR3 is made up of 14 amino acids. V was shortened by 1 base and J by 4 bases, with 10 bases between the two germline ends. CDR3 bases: TGTGCCAGCAGTTTAGAAGGGCCAGGCTATGGCTACACCTTC. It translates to CASSLEGPGYGYTF.

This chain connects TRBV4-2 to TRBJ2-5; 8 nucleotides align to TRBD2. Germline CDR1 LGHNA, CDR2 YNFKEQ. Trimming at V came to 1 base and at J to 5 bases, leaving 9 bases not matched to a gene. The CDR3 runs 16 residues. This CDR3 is CASSQGGGGLGETQYF. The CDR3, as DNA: TGTGCCAGCAGCCAAGGCGGCGGGGGGTTAGGCGAGACCCAGTACTTC.

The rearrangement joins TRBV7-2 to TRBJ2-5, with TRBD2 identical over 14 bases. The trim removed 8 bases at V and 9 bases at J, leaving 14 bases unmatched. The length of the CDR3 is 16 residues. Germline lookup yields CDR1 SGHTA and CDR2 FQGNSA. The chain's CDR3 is CASASPTSGGATSQYF. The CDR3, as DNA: TGTGCCAGCGCGTCCCCGACTAGCGGGGGGGCTACGTCCCAGTACTTC.

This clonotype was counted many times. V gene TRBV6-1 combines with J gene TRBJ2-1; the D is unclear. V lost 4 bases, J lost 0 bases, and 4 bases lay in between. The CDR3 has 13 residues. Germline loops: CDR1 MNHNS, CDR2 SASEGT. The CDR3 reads CASSGASYNEQFF. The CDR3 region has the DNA TGTGCCAGCAGTGGGGCCTCCTACAATGAGCAGTTCTTC.

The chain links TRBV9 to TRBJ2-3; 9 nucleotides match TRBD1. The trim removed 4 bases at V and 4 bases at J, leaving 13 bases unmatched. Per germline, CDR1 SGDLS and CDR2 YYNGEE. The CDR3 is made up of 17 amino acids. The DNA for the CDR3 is TGTGCCAGCAGCTCTACCCCGGGACAGGGTATGGCAGATACGCAGTATTTT. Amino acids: CASSSTPGQGMADTQYF.

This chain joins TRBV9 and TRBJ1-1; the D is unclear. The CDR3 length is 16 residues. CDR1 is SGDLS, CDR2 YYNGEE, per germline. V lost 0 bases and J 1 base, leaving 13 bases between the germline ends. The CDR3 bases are TGTGCCAGCAGCGTAGGTCCGGTAGCCCCGAACACTGAAGCTTTCTTT. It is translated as CASSVGPVAPNTEAFF.

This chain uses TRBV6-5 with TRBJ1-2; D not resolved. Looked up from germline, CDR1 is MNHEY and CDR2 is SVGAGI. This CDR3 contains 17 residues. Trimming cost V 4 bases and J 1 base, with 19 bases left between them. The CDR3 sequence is CASSSRPFSDYNYGYTF. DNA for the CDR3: TGTGCCAGCAGTTCGAGACCTTTTTCCGATTATAACTATGGCTACACCTTC.

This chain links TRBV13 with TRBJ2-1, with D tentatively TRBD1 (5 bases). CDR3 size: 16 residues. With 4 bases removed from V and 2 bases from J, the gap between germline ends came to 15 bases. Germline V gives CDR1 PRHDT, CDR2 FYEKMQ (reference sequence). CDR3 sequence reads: CASSSLDSVTYNEQFF. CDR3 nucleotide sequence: TGTGCCAGCAGCTCCCTCGACAGCGTCACCTACAATGAGCAGTTCTTC.

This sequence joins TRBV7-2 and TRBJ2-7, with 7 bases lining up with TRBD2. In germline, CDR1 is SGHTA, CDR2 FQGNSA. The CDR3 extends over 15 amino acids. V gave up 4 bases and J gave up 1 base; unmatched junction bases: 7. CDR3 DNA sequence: TGTGCCAGCAGCTCCGGGACTACGACTTCCTACGAGCAGTACTTC. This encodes CASSSGTTTSYEQYF.